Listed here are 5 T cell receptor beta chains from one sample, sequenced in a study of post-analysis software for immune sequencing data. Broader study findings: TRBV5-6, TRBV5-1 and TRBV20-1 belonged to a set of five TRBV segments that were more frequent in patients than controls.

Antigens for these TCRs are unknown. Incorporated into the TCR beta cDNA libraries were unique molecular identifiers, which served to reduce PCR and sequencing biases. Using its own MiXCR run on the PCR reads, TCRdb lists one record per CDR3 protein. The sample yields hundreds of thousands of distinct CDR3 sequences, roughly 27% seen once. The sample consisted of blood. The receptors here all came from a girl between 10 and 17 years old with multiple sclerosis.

The CDR3 DNA follows: TGTGCCAGCAGTCCAGCTGGCCCCAATCAGCCCCAGCATTTT. Translation gives CASSPAGPNQPQHF. The V gene is TRBV12-3 or TRBV12-4, the J gene TRBJ1-5; D gene unclear. The CDR3 loop spans 14 amino acids. V lost 5 bases and J 3 bases, leaving 11 bases between the germline ends.

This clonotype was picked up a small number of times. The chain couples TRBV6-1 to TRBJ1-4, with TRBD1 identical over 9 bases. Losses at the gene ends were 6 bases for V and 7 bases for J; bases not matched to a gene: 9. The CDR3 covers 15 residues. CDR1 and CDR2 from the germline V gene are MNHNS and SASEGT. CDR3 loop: CASRAGDRDIEKLFF. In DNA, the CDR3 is TGTGCCAGCAGGGCCGGGGACAGGGATATTGAAAAACTGTTTTTT.

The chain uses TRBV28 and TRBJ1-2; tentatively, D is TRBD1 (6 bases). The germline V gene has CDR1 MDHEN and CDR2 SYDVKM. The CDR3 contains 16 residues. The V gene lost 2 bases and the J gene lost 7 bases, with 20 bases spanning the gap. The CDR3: CASSLRGLRRGFGYTF. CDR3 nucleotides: TGTGCCAGCAGTTTAAGAGGACTTCGTAGGGGGTTTGGCTACACCTTC.

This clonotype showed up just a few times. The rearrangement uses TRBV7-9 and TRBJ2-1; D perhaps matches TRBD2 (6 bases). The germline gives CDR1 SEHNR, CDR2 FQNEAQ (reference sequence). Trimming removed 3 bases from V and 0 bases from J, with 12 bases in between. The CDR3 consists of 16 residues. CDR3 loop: CASSFGGVSSYNEQFF. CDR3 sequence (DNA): TGTGCCAGCAGCTTCGGCGGGGTGAGCTCCTACAATGAGCAGTTCTTC.

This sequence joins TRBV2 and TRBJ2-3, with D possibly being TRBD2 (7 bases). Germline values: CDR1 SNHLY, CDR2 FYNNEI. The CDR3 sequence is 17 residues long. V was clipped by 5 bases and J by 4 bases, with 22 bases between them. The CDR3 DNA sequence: TGTGCCAGCAGTCCCTACGGCGGGGGCGCCTTATCAGATACGCAGTATTTT. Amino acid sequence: CASSPYGGGALSDTQYF.